These 12 T cell receptor beta chains originate from one sample sequenced in a study of T cells after yellow fever vaccination. TCRdb re-derived calls from the 5' RACE reads in MiXCR, one entry per CDR3 protein. The table has 200,000 to 250,000 distinct CDR3 sequences, 3% to 3.5% seen once. The material was CD4+ T cells sorted from PBMCs, obtained 10 days after the yellow fever booster vaccination. These receptors all stem from a young man who received the YFV17D yellow fever vaccine.

This clonotype was recorded at least ten times. The chain uses TRBV18 and TRBJ1-1; a possible D gene is TRBD1 (5 bases). From germline, CDR1 is KGHSH and CDR2 LQKENI. Deletions cut 0 bases from V and 7 bases from J, with 12 bases between. This CDR3 is built from 14 residues. Here the CDR3 reads CASSPPTWGSEAFF. The CDR3 DNA sequence: TGTGCCAGCTCACCACCAACTTGGGGGAGTGAAGCTTTCTTT.

This chain links TRBV25-1 with TRBJ2-7; TRBD1 matches at 8 bases. The CDR3 covers 14 residues. V dropped 5 bases and J dropped 5; count of bases not matched to a gene: 8. Germline V gene sequence: CDR1 MGHDK, CDR2 SYGVNS. CDR3 amino acids: CASSWDRSEDEQYF. DNA for the CDR3: TGTGCCAGCAGTTGGGACAGGTCGGAGGACGAGCAGTACTTC.

This clonotype was seen ten or more times. This chain connects TRBV4-3 to TRBJ2-1; no clear D gene. CDR1 LGHNA and CDR2 YSLEER come from the germline V gene. Trimming removed 4 bases from V and 6 bases from J, with 7 bases in between. The CDR3 extends over 12 amino acids. The CDR3 DNA sequence: TGCGCCAGCAGCCGGGGATTCAATGAGCAGTTCTTC. As protein: CASSRGFNEQFF.

This clonotype was counted ten times or more. This sequence joins TRBV5-1 and TRBJ1-4; the match to TRBD1 covers 9 bases. CDR1 and CDR2 from the germline V gene are SGHRS and YFSETQ. With V trimmed by 0 bases and J by 6 bases, 3 bases remained unmatched. There are 15 residues in the CDR3. CDR3 region: CASSLGTGVDEKLFF. The CDR3, as DNA: TGCGCCAGCAGCTTGGGGACAGGGGTGGATGAAAAACTGTTTTTT.

The chain carries TRBV10-3 and TRBJ2-1, with 7 bases that match TRBD2. The CDR3 consists of 17 residues. The germline CDR1 and CDR2 sequences are ENHRY and SYGVKD. Trimming at V came to 2 bases and at J to 10 bases, leaving 17 bases not matched to a gene. CDR3 nucleotides: TGTGCCATCAGTGAGATGGCGGGGGACCGTCGAGTAAGGGAGCAGTTCTTC. Translating it yields CAISEMAGDRRVREQFF.

The chain uses TRBV7-2 and TRBJ2-3, with D maybe TRBD2 (7 bases). Trimming stripped 10 bases from V and 6 bases from J, with 14 bases between. Germline CDR1 reads SGHTA; CDR2 reads FQGNSA. CDR3 length: 12 amino acids. The CDR3 region is CATHGGRDTQYF. CDR3 DNA sequence: TGTGCCACTCACGGGGGGCGGGATACGCAGTATTTT.

At least ten counts were recorded for this clonotype. The chain couples TRBV7-6 to TRBJ2-7; TRBD1 matches at 8 bases. After removal of 5 bases from V and 6 bases from J, the junction contained 9 bases not matched to a gene. Germline CDR1 SGHVS, CDR2 FNYEAQ. The CDR3 runs to 14 residues. The CDR3 reads CASSRRSGGAEQYF. CDR3 bases: TGTGCCAGCAGCCGCCGGTCAGGGGGCGCCGAGCAGTACTTC. Supplemented by reference TRBV7-6 and TRBJ2-7, the full variable domain reads GAGVSQSPRYKVTKRGQDVALRCDPISGHVSLYWYRQALGQGPEFLTYFNYEAQQDKSGLPNDRFSAERPEGSISTLTIQRTEQRDSAMYRCASSRRSGGAEQYFGPGTRLTVT.

This clonotype has at least ten counts. The chain employs TRBV12-3 or TRBV12-4 and TRBJ2-7; the D call may be TRBD1 or TRBD2 (6 bases each). The ends were cut back, 6 bases at V and 3 bases at J, with 18 bases in the middle. The length of the CDR3 is 15 residues. CDR3 nucleotides: TGTGCCAGCAGCGAAGACTGGGGGGCCAACTACGAGCAGTACTTC. Its protein product is CASSEDWGANYEQYF.

The table lists this clonotype with many counts. The chain couples TRBV5-1 to TRBJ2-1; 9 positions match TRBD2. CDR1 is SGHRS, CDR2 YFSETQ, per germline. The length of the CDR3 is 15 residues. J was trimmed by 7 bases and V by 4 bases; bases with no gene match: 9. As DNA, the CDR3 is TGCGCCAGCAGCCCCAGACTAGCGGAGAAGAATGAGCAGTTCTTC. It yields the protein CASSPRLAEKNEQFF.

This clonotype was seen ten or more times. The chain is built from TRBV20-1 and TRBJ2-5; D is uncertain. This CDR3 is built from 11 residues. The germline CDR1 and CDR2 sequences are DFQATT and SNEGSKA (reference sequence). V lost 1 base, J lost 4 bases, and 4 bases lay in between. The CDR3 loop reads CSARGGETQYF. CDR3 DNA sequence: TGCAGTGCTAGAGGAGGAGAGACCCAGTACTTC.

This clonotype was recorded many times. The genes are TRBV12-3 or TRBV12-4 and TRBJ2-6; D possibly corresponds to TRBD1 (5 bases). V was pared by 5 bases and J by 1 base, with 9 bases between. The CDR3 loop spans 15 amino acids. CDR3 region: CASSQTGSGANVLTF. The CDR3 DNA reads as TGTGCCAGCAGTCAAACAGGTTCTGGGGCCAACGTCCTGACTTTC.

This clonotype was counted many times. The J gene is TRBJ2-7, the V gene TRBV2; 7 nucleotides align to TRBD1. Germline V gene data show CDR1 as SNHLY and CDR2 as FYNNEI. CDR3 length: 14 amino acids. Trimming at V came to 4 bases and at J to 3 bases, leaving 6 bases not matched to a gene. The CDR3 sequence: CASSGQGRGYEQYF. As DNA, the CDR3 is TGTGCCAGCAGTGGACAGGGTAGAGGCTACGAGCAGTACTTC.